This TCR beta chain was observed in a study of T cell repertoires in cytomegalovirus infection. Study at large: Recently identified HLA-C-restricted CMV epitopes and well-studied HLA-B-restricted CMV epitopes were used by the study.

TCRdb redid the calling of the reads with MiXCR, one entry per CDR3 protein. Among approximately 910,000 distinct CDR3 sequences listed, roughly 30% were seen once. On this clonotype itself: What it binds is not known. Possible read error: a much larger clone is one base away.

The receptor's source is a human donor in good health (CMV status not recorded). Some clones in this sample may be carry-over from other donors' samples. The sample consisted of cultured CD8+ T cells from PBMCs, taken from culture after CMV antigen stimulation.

CDR3 protein: CASSLAGQDINYGYTF. The CDR3 DNA sequence: TGTGCCAGCAGCTTAGCGGGACAGGACATTAACTATGGCTACACCTTC. The chain joins TRBV7-2 to TRBJ1-2, with 8 bases matching TRBD1. The CDR3 loop spans 16 amino acids. With V trimmed by 0 bases and J by 1 base, 4 bases remained unmatched. The V gene's germline CDR1 is SGHTA and CDR2 FQGNSA.